The next 30 T cell receptor beta chains were all read from a single sample in a study of T cell responses to AZD1222 COVID-19 vaccine. The protocol was immunoSEQ multiplex PCR, while the TCRdb copy is restricted to in-frame clones and leaves out a portion. The data contain about 97,000 clones, more than 70% of them singletons. Sample: peripheral blood, taken on day 0 of AZD1222 vaccination. Receptors were obtained from an adult in good health.

The chain uses TRBV5-5 and TRBJ1-1; no definite D call. The V end lost 4 bases, the J end lost 6 bases, and 16 bases lay between the germline ends. This CDR3 contains 14 residues. Germline values: CDR1 SGHKS, CDR2 YYEKEE (reference sequence). CDR3 in amino acids: CASSPYPGMPEAFF. CDR3 bases: TGTGCCAGCAGCCCTTACCCTGGGATGCCTGAAGCTTTCTTT.

The chain is built from TRBV5-4 and TRBJ2-3, with D maybe TRBD2 (5 bases). The CDR3 length is 14 residues. CDR1 is SGHNT and CDR2 is YYREEE in the germline V gene (reference sequence). Trimming left V 9 bases short and J 3 bases short, with 17 bases between. The CDR3 spells CATSVKRRTDTQYF. The DNA for the CDR3 is TGTGCCACATCCGTAAAAAGGAGGACAGATACGCAGTATTTT.

This clone was seen only once. J is TRBJ1-1 and V is TRBV7-2, with TRBD1 matching 7 bases. The CDR3 length is 17 residues. V shed 4 bases, J shed 2 bases, and the junction held 13 bases outside the gene matches. The germline CDR1 and CDR2 sequences are SGHTA and FQGNSA. The CDR3 DNA follows: TGTGCCAGCAGCTCTTCGGGACAGCTTTTTTTTAACACTGAAGCTTTCTTT. Translating it yields CASSSSGQLFFNTEAFF.

This chain uses TRBV6-1 with TRBJ1-1; TRBD1 matches 8 bases. V lost 2 bases, J lost 4 bases, and 6 bases stayed unmatched. The germline gives CDR1 MNHNS, CDR2 SASEGT. This CDR3 has 15 amino acids. The CDR3 sequence: CASSEWAGGTTEAFF. CDR3 nucleotides: TGTGCCAGCAGTGAATGGGCAGGGGGCACCACTGAAGCTTTCTTT.

This chain's CDR3 is CASSFGTGEASPLHF. The CDR3 DNA sequence: TGCGCCAGCAGCTTCGGGACAGGGGAAGCTTCACCCCTCCACTTT. This sequence joins TRBV5-1 and TRBJ1-6, with 10 bases aligning to TRBD1. V trimming: 2 bases; J trimming: 9 bases; junction bases outside the gene matches: 5. Germline-derived CDR1 and CDR2 are SGHRS and YFSETQ. This CDR3 has 15 amino acids.

This chain connects TRBV4-1 to TRBJ1-1; possible D gene TRBD1, 5 bases. Per germline, CDR1 MGHRA and CDR2 YSYEKL. The CDR3 has 13 amino acids. Trimming removed 0 bases from V and 8 bases from J, with 10 bases in between. CDR3 loop: CASSQEWRQEAFF. The DNA of the CDR3 is TGCGCCAGCAGCCAAGAATGGAGACAGGAAGCTTTCTTT.

The rearrangement links TRBV5-1 to TRBJ1-1; 12 bases align to TRBD1. Germline V CDR1 and CDR2: SGHRS, YFSETQ. The length of the CDR3 is 17 residues. V was pared by 4 bases and J by 5 bases, with 12 bases of the junction left unmatched. Here the CDR3 reads CASSAAGTGGRWTEAFF. CDR3 nucleotide sequence: TGCGCCAGCAGCGCCGCCGGGACAGGGGGCAGGTGGACTGAAGCTTTCTTT.

The chain recombines TRBV5-1 with TRBJ2-2; a weak D match, TRBD2 (6 bases). The CDR3 has 14 residues. Trimming stripped 4 bases from V and 6 bases from J, with 13 bases between. From germline, CDR1 is SGHRS and CDR2 YFSETQ. The CDR3 here is CASSLTAGPGELFF. CDR3 bases: TGCGCCAGCAGCCTGACGGCGGGGCCCGGGGAGCTGTTTTTT.

The chain employs TRBV30 and TRBJ2-1; 7 positions agree with TRBD1. CDR3 length: 16 amino acids. Per the germline V gene, CDR1 is GTSNPN and CDR2 is SVGIG (reference sequence). The V gene end was trimmed by 3 bases and the J gene end by 4 bases; junction bases not matched to a gene: 12. CDR3 amino acids: CAWRATGTVSYNEQFF. The CDR3 DNA is TGTGCCTGGAGAGCCACCGGGACAGTTAGTTACAATGAGCAGTTCTTC. The full variable domain, its missing parts supplied by reference TRBV30 and TRBJ2-1, is SQTIHQWPATLVQPVGSPLSLECTVEGTSNPNLYWYRQAAGRGLQLLFYSVGIGQISSEVPQNLSASRPQDRQFILSSKKLLLSDSGFYLCAWRATGTVSYNEQFFGPGTRLTVL.

The chain has TRBV4-3 and TRBJ2-5; 11 bases fit TRBD2. The CDR3 covers 15 residues. The V segment lost 3 bases and the J segment 2 bases; nucleotides outside the gene matches: 2. The germline CDR1 and CDR2 sequences are LGHNA and YSLEER. The CDR3 reads CASSHGTSGQETQYF. The DNA of the CDR3 is TGCGCCAGCAGCCACGGGACTAGCGGTCAAGAGACCCAGTACTTC.

This sequence joins TRBV5-4 and TRBJ2-1, with 8 bases identical to TRBD2. The CDR3 has 15 residues. The junction had 4 bases not matched to a gene; V was cut back by 0 bases and J by 5 bases. Germline CDR1 and CDR2: SGHNT and YYREEE (reference sequence). This CDR3 is CASSLGRGVNNEQFF. DNA for the CDR3: TGTGCCAGCAGCTTGGGGCGGGGGGTTAACAATGAGCAGTTCTTC.

J is TRBJ2-7 and V is TRBV5-1; D gene unclear. The length of the CDR3 is 13 residues. V lost 0 bases and J lost 3, with 7 bases in between. CDR1 is SGHRS and CDR2 is YFSETQ in the germline V gene. CDR3 sequence: CASSLASYYEQYF. CDR3 nucleotide sequence: TGCGCCAGCAGCTTGGCCAGCTACTACGAGCAGTACTTC.

The chain employs TRBV5-1 and TRBJ1-6; a weak D match, TRBD1 (5 bases). The CDR3 is 16 residues long. The germline V gene has CDR1 SGHRS and CDR2 YFSETQ. Trimming took off 0 bases at V and 5 bases at J, with 12 bases between the two ends. The DNA of the CDR3 is TGCGCCAGCAGCTTGGGTCCAGACAGAGATAATTCACCCCTCCACTTT. Its protein is CASSLGPDRDNSPLHF.

The V gene is TRBV3-1 (or the pseudogene TRBV3-2), the J gene TRBJ1-2, with 9 bases lining up with TRBD1. Trimming took 3 bases from V and 8 from J; bases not matched to a gene: 7. This CDR3 spans 14 amino acids. Looked up from germline, CDR1 is LGHDT and CDR2 is YNNKEL (reference sequence). CDR3 in amino acids: CASSQWDREEGYTF. CDR3 nucleotide sequence: TGTGCCAGCAGCCAGTGGGACAGGGAGGAGGGCTACACCTTC.

This sequence joins TRBV14 and TRBJ1-1; D gene unclear. Per the germline V gene, CDR1 is SGHDN and CDR2 is FVKESK. Trimming removed 0 bases from V and 1 base from J, with 3 bases in between. There are 13 residues in the CDR3. CDR3 nucleotides: TGTGCCAGCAGCCAAGACCGGAACACTGAAGCTTTCTTT. Encoded protein: CASSQDRNTEAFF.

The chain employs TRBV19 and TRBJ1-1, with D perhaps TRBD1 (6 bases). V was trimmed by 6 bases and J by 1 base, leaving 15 bases between them. The CDR3 covers 15 residues. In germline, CDR1 is LNHDA, CDR2 SQIVND (reference sequence). DNA of the CDR3: TGTGCCAGTAGGGGGGAGGGACACCCGAACACTGAAGCTTTCTTT. Protein product: CASRGEGHPNTEAFF.

V gene TRBV4-3 combines with J gene TRBJ2-2, with D tentatively TRBD1 or TRBD2 (6 bases each). From germline, CDR1 is LGHNA and CDR2 YSLEER. The CDR3 is 17 amino acids. Trimming stripped 1 base from V and 2 bases from J, with 14 bases between. Here the CDR3 reads CASSQVFRGPNTGELFF. The DNA of the CDR3 is TGCGCCAGCAGCCAAGTCTTCCGGGGGCCCAACACCGGGGAGCTGTTTTTT.

The CDR3: CASSPRGFEQFF. CDR3 DNA sequence: TGTGCCAGCAGTCCCAGGGGGTTTGAGCAGTTCTTC. The chain uses TRBV6-6 and TRBJ2-1; 7 nucleotides agree with TRBD1. The CDR3 consists of 12 residues. The V gene's germline CDR1 is MNHNY and CDR2 SVGAGI (reference sequence). V shed 5 bases and J 9 bases; nucleotides not matched to a gene: 4.

The table lists this clone with a few counts. The chain has TRBV11-3 and TRBJ2-7, with D perhaps given as TRBD1 or TRBD2 (5 bases each). The CDR3 loop spans 14 amino acids. The germline gives CDR1 SGHNT, CDR2 YENEEA. V lost 5 bases and J 9 bases, leaving 20 bases between the germline ends. Here the CDR3 DNA reads TGTGCCAGCAGCGCCTCGGGACGGCTGCCATGGCAGTACTTC. This encodes CASSASGRLPWQYF.

This chain joins TRBV6-4 and TRBJ2-3; TRBD2 aligns across 9 bases. Germline V gives CDR1 MRHNA, CDR2 SNTAGT. The V segment lost 5 bases and the J segment 4 bases; nucleotides outside the gene matches: 7. The CDR3 sequence is 15 residues long. CDR3 loop: CASSSGRGGSDTQYF. CDR3 nucleotides: TGTGCCAGCAGTTCCGGGCGGGGGGGCTCAGATACGCAGTATTTT.

CDR3 DNA sequence: TGTGCCAGCAGTTGGACTAGCGGGGGGGCAGAGACCCAGTACTTC. Translating gives CASSWTSGGAETQYF. The chain recombines TRBV6-2 or TRBV6-3 with TRBJ2-5, with 15 bases fitting TRBD2. This CDR3 contains 15 residues. The germline CDR1 and CDR2 sequences are MNHEY and SVGEGT. The ends lost 4 bases at V and 4 bases at J; junction bases unmatched: 1.

Only a few counts were recorded for this clone. The gene calls are TRBV10-3 and TRBJ2-7, with a possible D match to TRBD1 (5 bases). Germline CDR1 reads ENHRY; CDR2 reads SYGVKD. The V end was cut by 9 bases, the J end by 2 bases, with 11 bases between. This CDR3 spans 12 amino acids. The CDR3 is CAMGPGTYEQYF. CDR3 DNA sequence: TGTGCCATGGGCCCAGGGACCTACGAGCAGTACTTC.

This clone was counted once. This chain links TRBV12-3 or TRBV12-4 with TRBJ1-2; no firm D call. The V end lost 7 bases, the J end lost 0 bases, and 9 bases lay between the germline ends. The CDR3 length is 13 residues. This chain's CDR3 is CASTPETNYGYTF. CDR3 nucleotide sequence: TGTGCCAGCACCCCGGAAACTAACTATGGCTACACCTTC.

The chain links TRBV7-6 to TRBJ1-4, with a possible D match to TRBD1 (5 bases). Trimming pared 1 base from V and 8 bases from J, leaving 8 bases between. CDR3 size: 13 residues. The germline V gene encodes CDR1 SGHVS and CDR2 FNYEAQ. CDR3: CASSLEPGEKLFF. CDR3 DNA sequence: TGTGCCAGCAGCTTAGAACCAGGGGAAAAACTGTTTTTT.

The chain joins TRBV11-3 to TRBJ1-1; possibly TRBD1 for D (5 bases). The V end lost 1 base, the J end lost 3 bases, and 6 bases lay between the germline ends. The germline V gene encodes CDR1 SGHNT and CDR2 YENEEA. The CDR3 is 13 amino acids. The CDR3 sequence is CASSLGQYTEAFF. Written as DNA, the CDR3 is TGTGCCAGCAGCTTAGGACAGTACACTGAAGCTTTCTTT.

This clone was detected only once. This chain connects TRBV28 to TRBJ1-2, with 10 bases aligning to TRBD1. The germline CDR1 and CDR2 sequences are MDHEN and SYDVKM. The CDR3 contains 15 residues. V was clipped by 5 bases and J by 8 bases; unmatched bases: 11. CDR3 bases: TGTGCCAGCAGTCCCCTGACAGGGGGCCGCGGCGGCTACACCTTC. This sequence encodes CASSPLTGGRGGYTF.

This clone has only one observation. The rearrangement uses TRBV15 and TRBJ1-5, with 7 bases that match TRBD1. The CDR3 consists of 15 residues. After removal of 5 bases from V and 6 bases from J, the junction contained 10 bases not matched to a gene. Per germline, CDR1 LNHNV and CDR2 YYDKDF (reference sequence). The CDR3 loop reads CATSEWTGQSQPQHF. In nucleotides, the CDR3 is TGTGCCACCAGCGAATGGACAGGTCAGAGTCAGCCCCAGCATTTT.

In DNA, the CDR3 is TGTGCCAGCAGCCATGGGACAGGGATCAATTCACCCCTCCACTTT. It specifies CASSHGTGINSPLHF. The chain links TRBV3-1 (or the pseudogene TRBV3-2) to TRBJ1-6; 9 nucleotides align to TRBD1. Germline CDR1 and CDR2: LGHDT and YNNKEL (reference sequence). V lost 3 bases to trimming and J lost 7 bases; unmatched junction nucleotides: 4. CDR3 length equals 15 residues.

The chain recombines TRBV2 with TRBJ1-5; D may be TRBD1 (5 bases). The CDR3 has 13 residues. Germline CDR1 and CDR2: SNHLY and FYNNEI. The V end lost 7 bases, the J end lost 5 bases, and 12 bases lay between the germline ends. The CDR3 loop is CASKAGRDQPQHF. In nucleotides, the CDR3 is TGTGCCAGCAAGGCAGGGAGGGATCAGCCCCAGCATTTT.

This rearrangement joins TRBV9 to TRBJ1-1, with TRBD1 as a possible D gene (6 bases). The CDR3 covers 15 residues. The germline CDR1 and CDR2 sequences are SGDLS and YYNGEE. V was shortened by 0 bases and J by 5 bases, with 14 bases between the two germline ends. DNA of the CDR3: TGTGCCAGCAGCGTAGTTGGGGCTAGGGGGACTGAAGCTTTCTTT. It encodes CASSVVGARGTEAFF.